This TCR beta chain came from a study of neoadjuvant anti-PD-1 for oral cavity cancer. Using immunoSEQ multiplex PCR, the repertoire was profiled, and TCRdb retains in-frame clones only, with some absent. The table records tens of thousands of clones, about 36% of them present only once. Trimming at V came to 4 bases and at J to 10 bases, leaving 12 bases not matched to a gene. Germline V gene sequence: CDR1 GTSNPN, CDR2 SVGIG (reference sequence). The CDR3 is 14 amino acids. Time point noted: after neoadjuvant nivolumab, at surgical resection. This clone has a single count. This chain links TRBV30 with TRBJ2-1, with 8 bases lining up with TRBD1. This clonotype originated in a person aged 40 to 85 with oral cavity squamous cell carcinoma. Here the sequenced sample was tumor tissue, taken after nivolumab (anti-PD-1) treatment. In DNA form, the CDR3 reads TGTGCCTGGAACCAGGGGGCGAGGATTGGCGAGCAGTTCTTC. It is translated as CAWNQGARIGEQFF.